These T cell receptor beta chains were read from a single sample in a study of T cells in Graves' hyperthyroidism and ophthalmopathy. Each CDR3 protein gets one entry after TCRdb re-called the multiplex PCR reads with MiXCR. The repertoire holds hundreds of thousands of distinct CDR3 sequences, with roughly a sixth as singletons. The source material was blood. Every receptor here comes from a woman between 50 and 59 years old with Graves' hyperthyroidism that later progressed to Graves' ophthalmopathy. CDR3s include the opening cysteine and the closing phenylalanine or tryptophan. Each record gives: CDR3 length, clone size, J gene, D gene, V gene, CDR3 DNA, CDR3 protein. D genes are given only for firm matches. A row's size may be missing; if present it is once, few, many or a size class.

len: 13; abundance: -; j_gene: TRBJ2-3; d_gene: -; v_gene: TRBV9; CDR3nt: TGTGCCAGCAGCGCCTCTAGCACAGATACGCAGTATTTT; CDR3aa: CASSASSTDTQYF
len: 13; abundance: many; j_gene: TRBJ1-5; d_gene: -; v_gene: TRBV18; CDR3nt: TGTGCCAGCAGCCCCGACAGGAATCAGCCCCAGCATTTT; CDR3aa: CASSPDRNQPQHF
len: 16; abundance: -; j_gene: TRBJ2-1; d_gene: -; v_gene: TRBV3-1; CDR3nt: TGTGCCAGCAGCCAAGAGAGGCAGACCTTAGACAATGAGCAGTTCTTC; CDR3aa: CASSQERQTLDNEQFF
len: 18; abundance: -; j_gene: TRBJ2-7; d_gene: -; v_gene: TRBV10-1; CDR3nt: TGCGCCAGCAGTGTTGTAGGCGTAATGGATCAATTATCCTACGGGCAGTACTTC; CDR3aa: CASSVVGVMDQLSYGQYF
len: 15; abundance: -; j_gene: TRBJ1-6; d_gene: TRBD1; v_gene: TRBV6-1; CDR3nt: TGTGCCAGCAGCGGACAGGGGATGGAAAATTCACCCCTCCACTTT; CDR3aa: CASSGQGMENSPLHF
len: 16; abundance: many; j_gene: TRBJ2-3; d_gene: TRBD2; v_gene: TRBV9; CDR3nt: TGTGCCAGCAGCGCCAAGCGGGGTTGGGGCACAGATACGCAGTATTTT; CDR3aa: CASSAKRGWGTDTQYF
len: 17; abundance: -; j_gene: TRBJ1-2; d_gene: -; v_gene: TRBV5-1; CDR3nt: TGCGCCAGCAGCTTGGCCCTCGAGGGGACTTCCCTCTATGGCTACACCTTC; CDR3aa: CASSLALEGTSLYGYTF
len: 18; abundance: -; j_gene: TRBJ2-2; d_gene: TRBD2; v_gene: TRBV7-2; CDR3nt: TGTGCCAGCAGCTTAGATGGGGAGGGGACGGGGGACACCGGGGAGCTGTTTTTT; CDR3aa: CASSLDGEGTGDTGELFF
len: 14; abundance: many; j_gene: TRBJ1-1; d_gene: TRBD1; v_gene: TRBV2; CDR3nt: TGTGCCAGCAGTGGACAGGGGAGGGACACTGAAGCTTTCTTT; CDR3aa: CASSGQGRDTEAFF
len: 15; abundance: few; j_gene: TRBJ1-6; d_gene: TRBD1; v_gene: TRBV20-1; CDR3nt: TGCAGTGCTAGAGTCCGCGGGACAGGGGATTCACCCCTCCACTTT; CDR3aa: CSARVRGTGDSPLHF
len: 14; abundance: many; j_gene: TRBJ2-3; d_gene: -; v_gene: TRBV11-3; CDR3nt: TGTGCCAGCAGCCCCCGCGGGGACACAGATACGCAGTATTTT; CDR3aa: CASSPRGDTDTQYF
len: 15; abundance: many; j_gene: TRBJ2-1; d_gene: -; v_gene: TRBV7-3; CDR3nt: TGTGCCAGCAGTCAGGACCCTCCCCAATACAATGAGCAGTTCTTC; CDR3aa: CASSQDPPQYNEQFF